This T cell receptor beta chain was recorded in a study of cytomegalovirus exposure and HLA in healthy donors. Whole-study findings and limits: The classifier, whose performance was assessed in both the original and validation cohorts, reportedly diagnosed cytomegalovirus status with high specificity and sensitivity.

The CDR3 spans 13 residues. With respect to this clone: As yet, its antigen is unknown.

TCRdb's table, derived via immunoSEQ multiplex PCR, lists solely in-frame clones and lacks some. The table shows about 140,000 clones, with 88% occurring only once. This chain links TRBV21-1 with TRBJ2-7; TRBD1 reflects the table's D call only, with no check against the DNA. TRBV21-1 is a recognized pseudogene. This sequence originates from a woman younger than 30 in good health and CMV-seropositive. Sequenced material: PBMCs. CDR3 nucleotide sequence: TGTGCCAGCACCGCCAGGGATTCCTACGAGCAGTACTTC. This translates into CASTARDSYEQYF.